This T cell receptor beta chain was found in a study of blood T cell repertoires in COVID-19. Looking at the study overall: There were acute and convalescent COVID-19 samples, and they came from the United States, Italy and Spain. PBMCs, B-cell-depleted T cells, or T cells provided the cDNA or gDNA that made up the material.

CDR1 is LGHDT and CDR2 is YNNKEL in the germline V gene (reference sequence). V lost 3 bases to trimming and J lost 0 bases, with 18 bases between them. The CDR3 has 19 residues. In the authors' workflow: How many nucleated cells were present was estimated from reference gene primer amplification. Data came from immunoSEQ multiplex PCR; TCRdb stores just in-frame clones and leaves some out. V and J calls and clone size come straight from that table; D and trimming were deduced from the DNA. The sample contains 60,000 to 80,000 clones, around 82% of which appear only once. The chain carries TRBV3-1 (or the pseudogene TRBV3-2) and TRBJ2-6; D not certain. The sequence was collected from a man over 45 with active COVID-19. Sequenced input: peripheral blood. The CDR3, as DNA: TGTGCCAGCAGCCATGGGTTATTGGGCCACCGCTCTGGGGCCAACGTCCTGACTTTC. Amino acids: CASSHGLLGHRSGANVLTF.